These 18 T cell receptor beta chains were all obtained from the same sample, sequenced in a study of blood T cell repertoires in COVID-19. The method was immunoSEQ multiplex PCR; TCRdb's version includes in-frame clones alone and lacks a portion of them. The sample lists almost 200,000 clones, over 80% occurring once. Sequences were obtained from peripheral blood. The receptors shown here come from a man in his sixties with COVID-19, enrolled during active disease.

The DNA for the CDR3 is TGTGCCTGGAGGGCCAAAGGGACTCAGGGACGGGGCTACACCTTC. Translating it yields CAWRAKGTQGRGYTF. The V call is TRBV30, the J call TRBJ1-2; D might be TRBD1 (5 bases). CDR3 length equals 15 residues. Trimming took off 3 bases at V and 8 bases at J, with 22 bases between the two ends. Germline V gene sequence: CDR1 GTSNPN, CDR2 SVGIG (reference sequence).

The chain uses TRBV9 and TRBJ1-1, with D unresolved. Germline values: CDR1 SGDLS, CDR2 YYNGEE. The CDR3 covers 15 residues. The V end was cut by 0 bases, the J end by 0 bases, with 9 bases between. The CDR3 sequence: CASSVAASMNTEAFF. Written as DNA, the CDR3 is TGTGCCAGCAGCGTAGCTGCCAGTATGAACACTGAAGCTTTCTTT. The variable domain in full, completed from reference TRBV9 and TRBJ1-1, reads DSGVTQTPKHLITATGQRVTLRCSPRSGDLSVYWYQQSLDQGLQFLIQYYNGEERAKGNILERFSAQQFPDLHSELNLSSLELGDSALYFCASSVAASMNTEAFFGQGTRLTVV.

J is TRBJ1-1 and V is TRBV19; D gene uncertain. Germline loops: CDR1 LNHDA, CDR2 SQIVND (reference sequence). CDR3 length: 17 amino acids. V lost 4 bases to trimming and J lost 1 base, with 19 bases between them. The CDR3, as DNA: TGTGCCAGTAGTACCTCCCCGGCCGCGTCGGGGAACACTGAAGCTTTCTTT. This encodes CASSTSPAASGNTEAFF.

The CDR3 sequence is CASSFATGGAYEQYF. The DNA of the CDR3 is TGTGCCAGCAGCTTCGCGACAGGGGGGGCCTACGAGCAGTACTTC. The gene calls are TRBV11-3 and TRBJ2-7; 9 bases agree with TRBD1. This CDR3 region has 15 residues. The ends lost 3 bases at V and 2 bases at J; junction bases unmatched: 5. Germline loops: CDR1 SGHNT, CDR2 YENEEA. Based on the CDR3 plus reference TRBV11-3 and TRBJ2-7, the full variable domain is EAGVVQSPRYKIIEKKQPVAFWCNPISGHNTLYWYLQNLGQGPELLIRYENEEAVDDSQLPKDRFSAERLKGVDSTLKIQPAELGDSAVYLCASSFATGGAYEQYFGPGTRLTVT.

The CDR3 sequence: CASSHYRDIAKNIQYF. DNA of the CDR3: TGTGCCAGCAGTCATTACAGGGATATAGCCAAAAACATTCAGTACTTC. The V and J genes are TRBV6-6 and TRBJ2-4; perhaps TRBD1 as D (6 bases). The CDR3 consists of 16 residues. Trimming took off 5 bases at V and 0 bases at J, with 14 bases between the two ends. The germline CDR1 and CDR2 sequences are MNHNY and SVGAGI (reference sequence).

This clone was seen more than once but under ten times. This chain links TRBV5-1 with TRBJ2-2, with 12 positions matching TRBD2. The junction had 0 bases not matched to a gene; V was cut back by 0 bases and J by 3 bases. The germline gives CDR1 SGHRS, CDR2 YFSETQ. The CDR3 runs 16 residues. This CDR3 reads CASSLASGRDTGELFF. Here the CDR3 DNA reads TGCGCCAGCAGCTTGGCTAGCGGGAGGGACACCGGGGAGCTGTTTTTT.

The CDR3 coding sequence is TGTGCCAGCAGCCAGGGACAGGACAATGAGCAGTTCTTC. Its protein product is CASSQGQDNEQFF. The V and J genes are TRBV3-1 (or the pseudogene TRBV3-2) and TRBJ2-1; TRBD1 agrees at 8 bases. Looked up from germline, CDR1 is LGHDT and CDR2 is YNNKEL (reference sequence). This CDR3 spans 13 amino acids. V was pared by 3 bases and J by 5 bases, with 0 bases of the junction left unmatched.

The chain is built from TRBV11-2 and TRBJ1-2, with 7 positions matching TRBD1. CDR1 SGHAT and CDR2 FQNNGV come from the germline V gene. The CDR3 is 18 amino acids. J was trimmed by 8 bases and V by 5 bases; bases with no gene match: 23. The DNA for the CDR3 is TGTGCCAGCAGCCAAAGGGGGCCAGGGACAGAATCCCTCGGCGGCTACACCTTC. Translation: CASSQRGPGTESLGGYTF. Drawing the rest from reference TRBV11-2 and TRBJ1-2, the complete variable domain is EAGVAQSPRYKIIEKRQSVAFWCNPISGHATLYWYQQILGQGPKLLIQFQNNGVVDDSQLPKDRFSAERLKGVDSTLKIQPAKLEDSAVYLCASSQRGPGTESLGGYTFGSGTRLTVV.

This chain links TRBV28 with TRBJ2-3; 8 nucleotides agree with TRBD2. In germline, CDR1 is MDHEN, CDR2 SYDVKM. This CDR3 is built from 16 residues. V was clipped by 6 bases and J by 4 bases; unmatched bases: 12. CDR3: CASRDPRVAGPDTQYF. The CDR3 coding sequence is TGTGCCAGCAGGGACCCGCGGGTAGCGGGACCAGATACGCAGTATTTT.

J is TRBJ1-3 and V is TRBV10-3, with 7 bases identical to TRBD1. V lost 10 bases to trimming and J lost 0 bases; unmatched junction nucleotides: 6. This CDR3 contains 14 residues. Germline V CDR1 and CDR2: ENHRY, SYGVKD. The CDR3 sequence is CATQQGSSGNTIYF. Written as DNA, the CDR3 is TGTGCCACTCAACAGGGGAGCTCTGGAAACACCATATATTTT.

This clone was counted once. The chain employs TRBV23-1 and TRBJ1-3, with a possible D match to TRBD1 (6 bases). TRBV23-1 is an ORF, with its function uncertain. The V end lost 10 bases, the J end lost 2 bases, and 12 bases lay between the germline ends. The CDR3 length is 13 residues. CDR3: CANLTGPGNTIYF. CDR3 bases: TGCGCCAACTTGACAGGTCCTGGAAACACCATATATTTT.

This clone was picked up a small number of times. The chain is built from TRBV12-5 and TRBJ1-1; D is uncertain. V lost 5 bases, J lost 0 bases, and 13 bases lay in between. This CDR3 region has 15 residues. The germline V gene encodes CDR1 LGHNT and CDR2 FRNRAP. This CDR3 reads CASGPRPRVNTEAFF. CDR3 nucleotides: TGTGCTAGTGGTCCTCGTCCTCGGGTGAACACTGAAGCTTTCTTT.

This clone appeared a single time. J is TRBJ1-1 and V is TRBV5-4; D unresolved. Trimming shortened V by 0 bases and J by 1 base, and 7 bases separated the two germline ends. Germline assignment: CDR1 SGHNT and CDR2 YYREEE (reference sequence). The CDR3 is made up of 14 amino acids. The CDR3 is CASSLETRNTEAFF. The CDR3 coding sequence is TGTGCCAGCAGCTTGGAAACAAGGAACACTGAAGCTTTCTTT.

The chain joins TRBV11-3 to TRBJ1-1; D may be TRBD1 (5 bases). CDR3 length: 13 residues. Trimming pared 4 bases from V and 6 bases from J, leaving 12 bases between. Germline V gives CDR1 SGHNT, CDR2 YENEEA. CDR3 in DNA: TGTGCCAGCAGCTCTAACCAGGGCGCTGAAGCTTTCTTT. It codes for CASSSNQGAEAFF.

This sequence joins TRBV19 and TRBJ1-4; D remains unclear. The CDR3 length is 15 residues. Germline lookup yields CDR1 LNHDA and CDR2 SQIVND (reference sequence). Deletions cut 1 base from V and 4 bases from J, with 10 bases between. The CDR3 region is CASSIGLRSNEKLFF. The CDR3 coding sequence is TGTGCCAGTAGTATAGGTTTGAGAAGTAATGAAAAACTGTTTTTT.

The chain has TRBV12-3 or TRBV12-4 and TRBJ2-1, with 9 bases fitting TRBD1. The CDR3 has 12 amino acids. The ends lost 7 bases at V and 9 bases at J; junction bases unmatched: 4. The CDR3 loop reads CASKTGGTEQFF. In nucleotides, the CDR3 is TGTGCCAGCAAGACAGGGGGAACTGAGCAGTTCTTC.

This chain uses TRBV30 with TRBJ1-2; D remains ambiguous. This CDR3 region has 16 residues. Germline CDR1 GTSNPN, CDR2 SVGIG (reference sequence). V lost 0 bases, J lost 4 bases, and 18 bases lay in between. In DNA, the CDR3 is TGTGCCTGGAGTGTAGAGTTTCCTAAAGGGAGCTATGGCTACACCTTC. Protein sequence: CAWSVEFPKGSYGYTF.

This chain uses TRBV11-2 with TRBJ1-4; no definite D call. V dropped 4 bases and J dropped 7 bases, with 16 bases sitting between them. This CDR3 spans 15 amino acids. The germline V gene has CDR1 SGHAT and CDR2 FQNNGV. As DNA, the CDR3 is TGTGCCAGCAGCTCATCAGGCGGGTACATTGAAAAACTGTTTTTT. It encodes CASSSSGGYIEKLFF. Filled out from reference TRBV11-2 and TRBJ1-4, the complete variable domain reads EAGVAQSPRYKIIEKRQSVAFWCNPISGHATLYWYQQILGQGPKLLIQFQNNGVVDDSQLPKDRFSAERLKGVDSTLKIQPAKLEDSAVYLCASSSSGGYIEKLFFGSGTQLSVL.